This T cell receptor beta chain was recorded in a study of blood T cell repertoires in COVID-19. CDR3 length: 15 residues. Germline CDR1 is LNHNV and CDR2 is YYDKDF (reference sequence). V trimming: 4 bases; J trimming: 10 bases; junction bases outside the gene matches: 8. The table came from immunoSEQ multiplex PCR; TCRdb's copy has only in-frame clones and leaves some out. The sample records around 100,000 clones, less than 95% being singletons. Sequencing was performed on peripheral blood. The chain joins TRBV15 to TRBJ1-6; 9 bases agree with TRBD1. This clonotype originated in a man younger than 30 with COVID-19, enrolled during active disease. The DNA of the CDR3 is TGTGCCACCAGCACCAGGACAGGGGCGGAATCACCCCTCCACTTT. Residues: CATSTRTGAESPLHF.